In this sample, the clone carrying this TCR beta chain turned up once. The data belong to a study of cytomegalovirus exposure and HLA in healthy donors. It was with 60 Vbeta and 13 Jbeta primers that the PCR ran. Clones were read by immunoSEQ multiplex PCR, and TCRdb kept only the in-frame ones, dropping some. The table records roughly 120,000 clones, 76% of them present only once. Germline values: CDR1 SGHRS, CDR2 YFSETQ. Trimming took 4 bases from V and 3 from J, leaving 22 bases between them. This CDR3 region has 17 residues. Sequenced sample: PBMCs. The chain recombines TRBV5-1 with TRBJ1-1, with D uncertain. This receptor was identified in a woman in her fifties or sixties in good health and CMV-seropositive. The CDR3 loop reads CASSRGNISPTHTEAFF. CDR3 nucleotides: TGCGCCAGCAGCCGAGGCAACATTTCTCCCACCCACACTGAAGCTTTCTTT.